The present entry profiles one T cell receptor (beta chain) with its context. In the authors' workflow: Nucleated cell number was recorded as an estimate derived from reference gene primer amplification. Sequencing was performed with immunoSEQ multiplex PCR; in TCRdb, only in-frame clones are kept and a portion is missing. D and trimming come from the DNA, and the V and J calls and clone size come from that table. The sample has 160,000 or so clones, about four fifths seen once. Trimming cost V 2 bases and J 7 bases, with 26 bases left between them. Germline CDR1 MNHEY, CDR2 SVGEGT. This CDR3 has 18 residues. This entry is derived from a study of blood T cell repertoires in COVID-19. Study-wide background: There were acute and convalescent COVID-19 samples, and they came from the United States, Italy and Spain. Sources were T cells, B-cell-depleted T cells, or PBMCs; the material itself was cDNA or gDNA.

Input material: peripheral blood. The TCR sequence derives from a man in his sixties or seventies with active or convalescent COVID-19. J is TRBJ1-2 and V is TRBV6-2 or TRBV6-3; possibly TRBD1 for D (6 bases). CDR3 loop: CASSYVGRTAVLSGGYTF. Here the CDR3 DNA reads TGTGCCAGCAGTTACGTGGGACGGACAGCCGTTCTTTCTGGTGGCTACACCTTC.